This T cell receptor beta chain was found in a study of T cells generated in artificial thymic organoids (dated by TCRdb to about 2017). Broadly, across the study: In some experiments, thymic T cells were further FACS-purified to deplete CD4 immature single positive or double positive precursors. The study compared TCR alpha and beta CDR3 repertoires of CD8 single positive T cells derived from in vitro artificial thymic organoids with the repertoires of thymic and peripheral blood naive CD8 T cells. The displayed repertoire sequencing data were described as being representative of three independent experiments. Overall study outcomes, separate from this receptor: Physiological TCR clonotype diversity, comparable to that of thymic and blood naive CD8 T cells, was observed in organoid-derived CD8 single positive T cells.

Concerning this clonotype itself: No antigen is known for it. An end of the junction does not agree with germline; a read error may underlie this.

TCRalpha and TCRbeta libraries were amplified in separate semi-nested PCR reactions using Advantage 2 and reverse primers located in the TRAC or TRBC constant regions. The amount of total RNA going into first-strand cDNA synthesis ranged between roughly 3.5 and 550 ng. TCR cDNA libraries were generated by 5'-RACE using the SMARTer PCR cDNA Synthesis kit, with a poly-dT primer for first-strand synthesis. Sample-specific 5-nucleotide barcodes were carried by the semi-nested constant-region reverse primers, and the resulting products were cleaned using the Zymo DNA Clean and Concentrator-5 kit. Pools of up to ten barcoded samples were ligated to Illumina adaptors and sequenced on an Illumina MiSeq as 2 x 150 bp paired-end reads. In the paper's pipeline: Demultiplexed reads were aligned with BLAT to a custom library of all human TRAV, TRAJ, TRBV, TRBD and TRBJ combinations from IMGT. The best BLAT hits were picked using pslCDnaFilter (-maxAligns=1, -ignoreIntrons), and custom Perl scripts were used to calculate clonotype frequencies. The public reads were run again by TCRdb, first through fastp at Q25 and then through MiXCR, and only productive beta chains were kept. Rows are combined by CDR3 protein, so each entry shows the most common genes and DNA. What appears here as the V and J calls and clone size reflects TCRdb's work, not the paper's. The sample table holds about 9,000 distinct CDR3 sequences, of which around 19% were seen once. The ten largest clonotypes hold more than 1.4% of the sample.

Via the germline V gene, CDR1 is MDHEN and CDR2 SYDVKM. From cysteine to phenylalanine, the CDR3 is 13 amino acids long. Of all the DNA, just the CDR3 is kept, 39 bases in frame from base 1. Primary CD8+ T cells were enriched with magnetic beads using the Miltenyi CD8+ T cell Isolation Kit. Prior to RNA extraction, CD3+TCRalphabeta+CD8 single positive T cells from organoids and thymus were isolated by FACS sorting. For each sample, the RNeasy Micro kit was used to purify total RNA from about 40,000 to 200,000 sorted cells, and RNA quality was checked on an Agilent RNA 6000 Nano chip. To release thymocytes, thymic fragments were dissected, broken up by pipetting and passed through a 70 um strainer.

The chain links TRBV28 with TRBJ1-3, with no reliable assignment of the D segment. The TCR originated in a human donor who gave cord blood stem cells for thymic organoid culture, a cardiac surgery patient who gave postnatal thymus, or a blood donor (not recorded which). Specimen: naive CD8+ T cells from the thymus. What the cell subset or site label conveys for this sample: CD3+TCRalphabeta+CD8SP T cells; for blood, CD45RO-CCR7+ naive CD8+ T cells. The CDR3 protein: CASEKYSGNTTYF. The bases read TGTGCCAGCGAAAAATACTCTGGAAACACCACATATTTT.